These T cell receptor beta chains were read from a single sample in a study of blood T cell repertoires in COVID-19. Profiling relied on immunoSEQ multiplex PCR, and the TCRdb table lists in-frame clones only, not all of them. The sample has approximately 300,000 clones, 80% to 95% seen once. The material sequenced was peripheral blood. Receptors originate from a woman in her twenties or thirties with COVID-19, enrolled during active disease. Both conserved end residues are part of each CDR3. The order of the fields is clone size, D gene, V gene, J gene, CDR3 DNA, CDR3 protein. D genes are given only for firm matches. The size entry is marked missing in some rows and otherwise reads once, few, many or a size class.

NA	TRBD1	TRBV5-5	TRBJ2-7	TGTGCCAGCAGCAAGGACAGGGGGAGAAACGAGCAGTACTTC	CASSKDRGRNEQYF
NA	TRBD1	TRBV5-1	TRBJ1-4	TGCGCCAGCAGCTTGTGGACAGGAACTAATGAAAAACTGTTTTTT	CASSLWTGTNEKLFF
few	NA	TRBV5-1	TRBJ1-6	TGCGCCAGCAGCTATAGTGCTTATAATTCACCCCTCCACTTT	CASSYSAYNSPLHF
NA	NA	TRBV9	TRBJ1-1	TGTGCCAGCAGCGTAGCGGGGGGAGACACTGAAGCTTTCTTT	CASSVAGGDTEAFF
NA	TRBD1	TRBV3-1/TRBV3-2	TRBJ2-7	TGTGCCAGCAGCCTCGGGGACAGGGTACACGAGCAGTACTTC	CASSLGDRVHEQYF
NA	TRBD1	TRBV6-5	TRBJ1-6	TGTGCCAGCAGGTCCGGGACAGGAGATTCACCCCTCCACTTT	CASRSGTGDSPLHF
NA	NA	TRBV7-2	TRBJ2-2	TGTGCCAGCAGCCCGCTACCGAACACCGGGGAGCTGTTTTTT	CASSPLPNTGELFF
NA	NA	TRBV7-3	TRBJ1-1	TGTGCCAGCAGCTCACAGGGGAACACTGAAGCTTTCTTT	CASSSQGNTEAFF
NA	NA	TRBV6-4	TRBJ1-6	TGTGCCAGCAGTGATGGGGCGAGCTCCTATAATTCACCCCTCCACTTT	CASSDGASSYNSPLHF
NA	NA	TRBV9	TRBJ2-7	TGTGCCAGCAGCCCCGAGGGCGGTTACGAGCAGTACTTC	CASSPEGGYEQYF
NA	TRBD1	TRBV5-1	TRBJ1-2	TGCGCCAGCAGCTTGGCCCATACAGGGGGCGCATCATGGCGGGGCTACACCTTC	CASSLAHTGGASWRGYTF
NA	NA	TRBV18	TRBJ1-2	TGTGCCAGCTCACCATCGGTCGAGGGCGGCTATGGCTACACCTTC	CASSPSVEGGYGYTF
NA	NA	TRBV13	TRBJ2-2	TGTGCCAGCAGCTTAGTGTCGGCGGGTCGCACCGGGGAGCTGTTTTTT	CASSLVSAGRTGELFF
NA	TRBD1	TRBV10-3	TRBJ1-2	TGTGCCTCCAAACCAGGGGGAAACTATGGCTACACCTTC	CASKPGGNYGYTF
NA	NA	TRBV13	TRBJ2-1	TGTGCCAGCCTACGAGGCGGGGCCTACAATGAGCAGTTCTTC	CASLRGGAYNEQFF
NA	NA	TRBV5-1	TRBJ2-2	TGCGCCAGCAGCCCGACCGGGCTCGGAGGGGTTGACCGGGAGCTGTTTTTT	CASSPTGLGGVDRELFF
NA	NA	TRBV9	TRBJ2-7	TGTGCCAGCAGCGTTTCTCCAGCGGACTCCTACGAGCAGTACTTC	CASSVSPADSYEQYF
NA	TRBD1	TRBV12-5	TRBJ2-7	TGTGCTACTCGACGGGACAGTGGCGAGCAGTACTTC	CATRRDSGEQYF
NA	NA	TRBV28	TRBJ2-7	TGTGCCAGCAGTTTAGGCGGAGACCTCCACGAGCAGTACTTC	CASSLGGDLHEQYF
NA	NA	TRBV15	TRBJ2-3	TGTGCCACCAGCAGAGACCGCCCACAGGACAGCACAGATACGCAGTATTTT	CATSRDRPQDSTDTQYF
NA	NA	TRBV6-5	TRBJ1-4	TGTGCCAGCAGTTACGGAAGGGGGACTAATGAAAAACTGTTTTTT	CASSYGRGTNEKLFF
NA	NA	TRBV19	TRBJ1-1	TGTGCCAGTACAGGGCGCTGGTACACTGAAGCTTTCTTT	CASTGRWYTEAFF
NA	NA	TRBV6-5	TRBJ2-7	TGTGCCAGCAGTTACTCCGGGTCCTCCTACGAGCAGTACTTC	CASSYSGSSYEQYF
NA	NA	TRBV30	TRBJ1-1	TGTGCCTGGAGTAGAATAGGACAGACGCGAAACACTGAAGCTTTCTTT	CAWSRIGQTRNTEAFF
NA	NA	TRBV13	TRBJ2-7	TGTGCCAGCAGCTTAGGCCCCCCGAGCAGGGCGAACGAGCAGTACTTC	CASSLGPPSRANEQYF
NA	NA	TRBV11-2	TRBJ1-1	TGTGCCAGCAGCTTAAGGGGAACGAACACTGAAGCTTTCTTT	CASSLRGTNTEAFF
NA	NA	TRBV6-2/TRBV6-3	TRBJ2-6	TGTGCCAGCAGCCCTGAACCAGGGGCCATCTCTGGGGCCAACGTCCTGACTTTC	CASSPEPGAISGANVLTF
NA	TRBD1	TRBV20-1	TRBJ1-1	TGCAGTGCTAGTCCCGGACAGGATGGGACTGAAGCTTTCTTT	CSASPGQDGTEAFF
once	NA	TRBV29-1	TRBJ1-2	TGCAGCGTTGAAGGGGGCTACGGCTACACCTTC	CSVEGGYGYTF
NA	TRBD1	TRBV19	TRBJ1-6	TGTGCCAGTAGTATTGGACAGGGGGCGAATTCACCCCTCCACTTT	CASSIGQGANSPLHF
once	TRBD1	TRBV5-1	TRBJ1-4	TGCGCCAGCAGGCCGGGACAGGGTGATGAAAAACTGTTTTTT	CASRPGQGDEKLFF
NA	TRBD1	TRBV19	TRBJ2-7	TGTGCCACCAGGCCCGCGACAGGGGGCGAGCAGTACTTC	CATRPATGGEQYF
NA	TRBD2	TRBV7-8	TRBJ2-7	TGTGCCAGCAGCCAGTGGGGGACTAGGGGATACGAGCAGTACTTC	CASSQWGTRGYEQYF
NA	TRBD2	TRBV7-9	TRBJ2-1	TGTGCCAGCAGCTTGGGACTAAACTACAATGAGCAGTTCTTC	CASSLGLNYNEQFF
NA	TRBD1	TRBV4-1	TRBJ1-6	TGCGCCAGCAGGCCATGGTCGGGACAGAGAAATTCACCCCTCCACTTT	CASRPWSGQRNSPLHF
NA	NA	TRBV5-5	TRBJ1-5	TGTGCCAGCAGTCCCTGGGGGGGGGCGGACTGGATCAATCAGCCCCAGCATTTT	CASSPWGGADWINQPQHF
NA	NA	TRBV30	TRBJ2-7	TGTGCCTGGAGTCGCGGCTACGAGCAGTACTTC	CAWSRGYEQYF
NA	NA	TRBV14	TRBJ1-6	TGTGCCAGCAGCCAAGGAACAGAACGGTCACCCCTCCACTTT	CASSQGTERSPLHF
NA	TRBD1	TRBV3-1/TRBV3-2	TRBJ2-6	TGTGCCAGCACGAGACAGGGATGGTCTGGGGCCAACGTCCTGACTTTC	CASTRQGWSGANVLTF
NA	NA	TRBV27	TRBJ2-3	TGTGCCAGCAGTTTAGATTATGCGGTGGGTGATGGCACAGATACGCAGTATTTT	CASSLDYAVGDGTDTQYF
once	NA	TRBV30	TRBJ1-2	TGTGCCTGGAGTCGGGGGATAGAAAACTATGGCTACACCTTC	CAWSRGIENYGYTF
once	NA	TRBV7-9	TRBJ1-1	TGTGCCAGCAGCTTAGGTCGTGGGGGGACTGAAGCTTTCTTT	CASSLGRGGTEAFF
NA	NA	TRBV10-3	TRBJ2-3	TGTGCCATCAGCGGGACTTCTAGCACAGATACGCAGTATTTT	CAISGTSSTDTQYF
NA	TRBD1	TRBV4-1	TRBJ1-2	TGCGCCAGCAGCCAAGAAAGGGTAGGGACAGGGGGTTATGGCTACACCTTC	CASSQERVGTGGYGYTF